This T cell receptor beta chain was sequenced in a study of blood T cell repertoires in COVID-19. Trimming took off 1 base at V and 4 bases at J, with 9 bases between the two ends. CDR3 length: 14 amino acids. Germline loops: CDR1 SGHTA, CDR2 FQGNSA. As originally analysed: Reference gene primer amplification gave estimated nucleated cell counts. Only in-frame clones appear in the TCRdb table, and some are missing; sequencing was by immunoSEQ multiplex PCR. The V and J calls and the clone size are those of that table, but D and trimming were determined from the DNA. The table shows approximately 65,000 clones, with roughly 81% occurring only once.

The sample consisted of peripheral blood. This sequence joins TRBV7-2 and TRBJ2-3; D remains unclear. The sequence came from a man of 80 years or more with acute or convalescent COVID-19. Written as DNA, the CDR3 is TGTGCCAGCAGCTTAGTTCCGTCTGCAGATACGCAGTATTTT. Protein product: CASSLVPSADTQYF.